Listed below are T cell receptor beta chains from one sample, sequenced in a study of shared clonotypes between healthy human individuals. This table comes from immunoSEQ multiplex PCR, and its TCRdb copy is limited to in-frame clones, with some not included. This repertoire shows 1.4 million to 1.5 million clones, around 97% found once; its top ten account for roughly 1.2%. The sequencing input was naive CD4+ T cells sorted from blood. The receptors were gathered from a man aged 25 to 40 in good health. CDR3s include the opening cysteine and the closing phenylalanine or tryptophan. The size of a clone is reported for some rows only, either as once, few or many, or as a class for expanded clones.

V: TRBV10-3; J: TRBJ2-7; size: .; CDR3: CAISVLAGDPNSYEQYF
V: TRBV14; J: TRBJ1-2; size: .; CDR3: CASSLRGYGYTF
V: TRBV7-9; J: TRBJ2-3; size: .; CDR3: CASSLGLALGTQYF
V: TRBV4-3; J: TRBJ2-2; size: .; CDR3: CASSQDRPGAGGELFF
V: TRBV5-4; J: TRBJ2-5; size: .; CDR3: CASSLEGGVGKTQYF
V: TRBV6-5; J: TRBJ1-5; size: once; CDR3: CASKKRDRAVWPQHF
V: TRBV10-2; J: TRBJ2-2; size: .; CDR3: CASRTGEGQSAGELFF
V: TRBV6-5; J: TRBJ2-7; size: .; CDR3: CASSYSDRVDEQYF
V: TRBV19; J: TRBJ1-1; size: .; CDR3: CASSTHLNTEAFF
V: TRBV28; J: TRBJ2-3; size: .; CDR3: CASSFPGQGRDTQYF
V: TRBV27; J: TRBJ2-1; size: .; CDR3: CASSPRLAGGDNEQFF
V: TRBV7-2; J: TRBJ2-7; size: .; CDR3: CASSFPGGEQYF
V: TRBV2; J: TRBJ1-2; size: once; CDR3: CASSEGFSGPLYGYTF
V: TRBV7-9; J: TRBJ2-1; size: .; CDR3: CASSLAGARYNEQFF
V: TRBV7-9; J: TRBJ2-3; size: .; CDR3: CASSLGLSTDTQYF
V: TRBV7-6; J: TRBJ2-3; size: .; CDR3: CASSLGTGTDTQYF
V: TRBV9; J: TRBJ2-1; size: .; CDR3: CASSTISGGSINNEQFF
V: TRBV5-1; J: TRBJ2-5; size: .; CDR3: CASSLALPGTQYF
V: TRBV28; J: TRBJ1-2; size: .; CDR3: CASSLGGQGLYGYTF
V: TRBV7-9; J: TRBJ2-3; size: .; CDR3: CASSQDRGTDTQYF
V: TRBV19; J: TRBJ2-3; size: once; CDR3: CASSRPSGDTQYF
V: TRBV28; J: TRBJ1-2; size: .; CDR3: CASSPRSGGYTF
V: TRBV27; J: TRBJ2-2; size: .; CDR3: CASSLVVGVNTGELFF
V: TRBV9; J: TRBJ1-1; size: .; CDR3: CASSVEGGRTEAFF
V: TRBV9; J: TRBJ2-5; size: .; CDR3: CASSVVMEETQYF
V: TRBV7-2; J: TRBJ2-5; size: .; CDR3: CASSRGGAETQYF
V: TRBV5-1; J: TRBJ2-7; size: .; CDR3: CASSLGNRGRTDEQYF
V: TRBV30; J: TRBJ2-1; size: .; CDR3: CAWSAGTSGYNEQFF
V: TRBV2; J: TRBJ2-1; size: .; CDR3: CATRTGSFTGSYNEQFF
V: TRBV7-8; J: TRBJ2-3; size: .; CDR3: CASSLSGTGTDTQYF
V: TRBV18; J: TRBJ1-1; size: .; CDR3: CASSQTGGETEAFF
V: TRBV27; J: TRBJ2-1; size: .; CDR3: CASSQWRGQAVNEQFF
V: TRBV9; J: TRBJ1-2; size: .; CDR3: CASSVATGTRYGYTF
V: TRBV5-4; J: TRBJ2-2; size: .; CDR3: CASSRNSLGYTGELFF
V: TRBV5-6; J: TRBJ2-2; size: .; CDR3: CASSKDRANTGELFF
V: TRBV10-3; J: TRBJ2-7; size: .; CDR3: CAISDAGTGPTYEQYF
V: TRBV6-1; J: TRBJ1-5; size: .; CDR3: CASGPLLQPQHF